Sequencing of this T cell receptor (beta chain) was carried out in a study of cytomegalovirus exposure and HLA in healthy donors. General study findings and limits: Cytomegalovirus association was assigned to more than 150 TCR beta chains. According to an earlier analysis, most TCR beta V segments yielded productive rearrangements about 87% or about 30% of the time. When a later analysis was performed, an Asian-associated ancestry cluster reportedly had fewer N-insertions than the roughly 690-donor mean. As a later analysis revealed, the rate of TCR association differed by HLA locus, with DRB1 most and HLA-C fewest.

Remarks on this clone: The antigen remains undetermined.

PCR involved 60 Vbeta and 13 Jbeta primers. Here immunoSEQ multiplex PCR was the method, and the copy in TCRdb shows in-frame clones only, minus some. The repertoire consists of around 190,000 clones, with roughly four fifths occurring once and the leading ten covering approximately 3.6%. This CDR3 region has 14 residues. The sequenced material came from PBMCs. The rearrangement links TRBV21-1 to TRBJ2-3; the DNA was not used to check the table's D call, TRBD1. TRBV21-1 is flagged as a pseudogene. The TCR sequence derives from a man aged 35 to 55 in good health and CMV-seropositive. CDR3 loop: CASSLRDTMGTQYF. The CDR3 DNA follows: TGTGCCAGCAGCCTTCGGGACACCATGGGAACGCAGTATTTT.